This entry concerns a single TCR beta chain. The antigen is not known. The CDR3 spans 12 residues. The V end lost 11 bases, the J end lost 6 bases, and 14 bases lay between the germline ends. Germline V gene lookup returns CDR1 MGHDK and CDR2 SYGVNS. The data derive from a study of Graves' ophthalmopathy and Graves' hyperthyroidism. Notes on the study in general: The model achieved roughly 66% sensitivity and 72.22% specificity for ophthalmopathy progression.

The authors amplified TCR beta CDR3 regions, and they did so from RNA transcripts for repertoire sequencing. HTBI primers primed a first-round RT-PCR, and a second-round multiplex PCR followed. TCRdb used MiXCR to reprocess the multiplex PCR reads, holding one entry per CDR3 protein. The table has 900,000 to 1,200,000 distinct CDR3 sequences, around a third seen once; the top ten hold 11%. Patients were left out if they had other autoimmune diseases, uncontrolled infections, pregnancy or lactation. Sequencing was carried out using peripheral blood or thyroid tissue (not recorded which). The chain uses TRBV25-1 and TRBJ2-1, with TRBD2 as a possible D gene (6 bases). This sequence originates from an adult man with Graves' hyperthyroidism. The CDR3 DNA reads TGTGCCGCCCGGGGGAGAGGCAATGAGCAGTTCTTC. This translates into CAARGRGNEQFF.